This T cell receptor beta chain was recovered during a study of shared clonotypes between healthy human individuals. Profiled with immunoSEQ multiplex PCR; TCRdb holds only in-frame clones, not every one. The table lists 1 million to 1.3 million clones, around 78% of them singletons. This clone was detected ten times or more. This CDR3 region has 16 residues. From germline, CDR1 is GTSNPN and CDR2 SVGIG (reference sequence). Trimming at V came to 4 bases and at J to 2 bases, leaving 12 bases not matched to a gene. V gene TRBV30 combines with J gene TRBJ2-7; 9 bases agree with TRBD1. This sequence was found in a man aged 18 to 29 in good health. Some clones in this sample may be carry-over from other donors' samples. Specimen: memory CD4+ T cells from PBMCs. Subset defined: CD45RA-negative fraction. CDR3 sequence (DNA): TGTGCCTGGATGGGCCGAACCGGGACAGGGACCTACGAGCAGTACTTC. This translates into CAWMGRTGTGTYEQYF.